This T cell receptor (beta chain) was documented in a study of control samples from healthy donors and cancer patients. The CDR3 is 13 amino acids. Per the germline V gene, CDR1 is MDHEN and CDR2 is SYDVKM. V shed 10 bases and J shed 7 bases, with 17 bases lying between them. Produced via immunoSEQ multiplex PCR; TCRdb's table is partial and in-frame only. The data contain some 130,000 clones, under 95% of them singletons. Material: PBMCs. The receptor comes from a man aged 45 to 65 with head and neck cancer. The chain is built from TRBV28 and TRBJ1-5, with TRBD1 as a possible D gene (6 bases). CDR3 protein: CAIEGGEGQPQHF. The CDR3 nucleotides read TGTGCCATCGAGGGGGGGGAAGGCCAGCCCCAGCATTTT. Looking up the rest from reference TRBV28 and TRBJ1-5 gives the full variable domain: DVKVTQSSRYLVKRTGEKVFLECVQDMDHENMFWYRQDPGLGLRLIYFSYDVKMKEKGDIPEGYSVSREKKERFSLILESASTNQTSMYLCAIEGGEGQPQHFGDGTRLSIL.